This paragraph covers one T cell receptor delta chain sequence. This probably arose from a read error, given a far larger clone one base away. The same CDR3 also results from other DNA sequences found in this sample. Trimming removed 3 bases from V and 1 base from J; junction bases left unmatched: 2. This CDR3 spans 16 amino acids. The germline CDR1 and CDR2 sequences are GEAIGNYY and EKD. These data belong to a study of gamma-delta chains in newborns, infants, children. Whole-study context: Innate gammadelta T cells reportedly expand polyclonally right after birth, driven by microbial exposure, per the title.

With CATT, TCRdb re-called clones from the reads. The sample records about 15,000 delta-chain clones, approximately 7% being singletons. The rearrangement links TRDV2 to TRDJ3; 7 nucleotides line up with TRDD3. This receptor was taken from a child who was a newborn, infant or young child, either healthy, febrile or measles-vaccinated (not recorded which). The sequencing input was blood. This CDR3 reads CACDWGSSWDTRQMFF. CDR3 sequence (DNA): TGTGCCTGTGACTGGGGGAGTTCCTGGGACACCCGACAGATGTTTTTC.